This T cell receptor (beta chain) emerged from a study of Ad26.COV2.S vaccination and SARS-CoV-2 variants. Study information: Among those in the COV1001 Ad26.COV2.S trial arm was the donor. Study observations and caveats: The TCR breadth and depth analyses may have produced an underestimate of total T cell responses.

Points on this clone: Its specificity is not known.

Treatment described: approximately 18 received Ad26.COV2.S at low or high dose, single or two shots; several received placebo; per-sample allocation not given. On day 63 after the first injection, vaccine and placebo recipients gave samples. An Ad26 vector carrying the Wuhan-strain SARS-CoV-2 spike served as the vaccine. TCRdb keeps only in-frame clones here, not all; method: immunoSEQ multiplex PCR. The table has roughly 700,000 clones, roughly 90% seen once. Germline CDR1 is KGHSH and CDR2 is LQKENI. Trimming shortened V by 3 bases and J by 2 bases, and 18 bases separated the two germline ends. This CDR3 is 17 amino acids long.

The chain recombines TRBV18 with TRBJ2-3; TRBD2 might be the D (5 bases). The source of this sequence is a person between 18 and 65 years old who received the Ad26.COV2.S COVID-19 vaccine or a placebo. Sequences were derived from peripheral blood, sampled in a trial of Ad26.COV2.S vaccine versus placebo. The CDR3 spells CASSPLALQQATDTQYF. The CDR3, as DNA: TGTGCCAGCTCACCCCTAGCCCTTCAGCAAGCCACAGATACGCAGTATTTT.